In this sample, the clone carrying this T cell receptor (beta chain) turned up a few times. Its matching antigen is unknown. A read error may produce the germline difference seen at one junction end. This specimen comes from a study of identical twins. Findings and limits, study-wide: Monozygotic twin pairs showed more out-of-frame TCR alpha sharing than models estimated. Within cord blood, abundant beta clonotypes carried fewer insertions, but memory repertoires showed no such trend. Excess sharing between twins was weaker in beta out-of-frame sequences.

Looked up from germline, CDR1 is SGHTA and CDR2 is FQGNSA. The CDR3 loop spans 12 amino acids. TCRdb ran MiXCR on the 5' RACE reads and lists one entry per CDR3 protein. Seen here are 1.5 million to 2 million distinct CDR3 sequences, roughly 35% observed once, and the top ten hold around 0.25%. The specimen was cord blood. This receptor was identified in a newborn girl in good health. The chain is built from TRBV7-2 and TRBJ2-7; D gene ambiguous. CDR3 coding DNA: TGCCCTCGAGGATCAAGCTCCTACGAGCAGTACTTC. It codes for CPRGSSSYEQYF.